This T cell receptor (beta chain) was documented in a study of spatial heterogeneity in lung cancer. Overall study: Available PBMC from follow-up, collected a median of approximately 25 months after resection, underwent sequencing.

TCRdb re-called the 5' RACE reads with MiXCR, one entry per CDR3 protein. There are around 47,000 distinct CDR3 sequences in the sample; more than 6.5% occur only once, and approximately 35% lies in the top ten. Stated time point: blood at routine non-recurrence follow-up after resection. No cells were sorted before sequencing. The whole RNA sequenced was extracted from tumor, nontumor lung or frozen PBMC. This clonotype appeared many times. With 7 bases clipped from V and 6 bases from J, the junction kept 11 bases outside the gene matches. This CDR3 is 14 amino acids long. Germline V gene sequence: CDR1 SEHNR, CDR2 FQNEAQ (reference sequence).

Source: PBMCs, taken at follow-up. The receptor's source is a female donor with early-stage non-small cell lung cancer. This chain links TRBV7-9 with TRBJ1-2, with 7 bases fitting TRBD1. The CDR3 is CASNPQGIMDGYTF. DNA of the CDR3: TGTGCCAGCAACCCACAGGGGATAATGGATGGCTACACCTTC.